This TCR beta chain was sequenced during a study of beta chain features in type 1 diabetes (dated by TCRdb to between 2017 and 2018). Context from the whole study: Mean age, gender distribution, total cell number and subset yield did not differ between patients and healthy donors. A total of some 100,000,000 sorted cells were examined across all samples, and a strong correlation was observed between cell number per subset and RNA yield. The study compared TCRB repertoires of sorted circulating CD4+ T cell subsets between recently diagnosed type 1 diabetes patients and matched healthy donors. Regulatory and stem cell-like memory subsets were obtained from only 8 patients and roughly 8 healthy donors, while naive and central memory subsets were obtained from all 30 or so donors.

Each donor gave one peripheral blood draw, roughly 0.12 L on average, collected into heparinised tubes. A BD FACSAria II and a panel including CD45RO, CCR7, CD25, CD127, CD95 and CD27 were used to sort naive, central memory, regulatory and stem cell-like memory CD4+ T cells. Purity was above 95% for every sorted population. Right away, PBMCs were isolated by Lymphoprep density gradient centrifugation and were stained directly, with no culture step. So that batch effects would be minimized, each experiment stained and sorted samples in pairs, pairing one healthy donor with one patient. Overall study outcomes, separate from this receptor: PCR may preferentially amplify shorter templates, but because patient and control samples were amplified and corrected together, any resulting skew would affect both groups equally. At VDJ recombination sites, patients with type 1 diabetes made fewer insertions and deleted more nucleotides, a pattern implying thymic rearrangement abnormalities. Sequencing cDNA rather than genomic DNA could over-represent highly expressing activated cells, although activation and CD3 levels did not differ between groups. Only small numbers of individuals were included in the HLA sub-analyses, which left unresolved whether HLA type had any influence on TCRB rearrangement. The naive, central memory and regulatory TCRB repertoires appeared to resemble one another more closely among patients than among healthy donors. Type 1 diabetes patients showed a moderate but significant shortening of TCRB CDR3 length in all four CD4+ subsets.

All of the isolated RNA was reverse transcribed with the High Capacity cDNA Reverse Transcription Kit, so expressed TCRB transcripts were sequenced. Deep immunoSEQ sequencing was performed on naive, central memory and regulatory T cell samples, with an average of around 3.4 million total reads per sample. Sorted cells were lysed in RLT buffer and RNA was extracted with DNase-treated RNeasy Micro or Mini kits, depending on cell number. To prevent cross-contamination, each cell subset was processed individually, whereas patient and healthy donor samples were processed jointly. The immunoSEQ multiplex PCR was used to amplify TCRB sequences from cDNA, generating 87-bp fragments that spanned the CDR3 region. Amplicons were sequenced on the Illumina HiSeq platform. Under the source paper's analysis protocol: Synthetic template baselines were used to correct PCR bias computationally, reads within Hamming distance 2 were collapsed, and singletons that could not be merged were discarded. Reads were aligned to IMGT to assign V, D and J genes, CDR3 length, and insertions or deletions at six rearrangement sites. Within each subset, clonotype counts were normalized to sorted cell number, and only after that were true diversity and Gini coefficients computed with the tcR R package. Repertoire sharing was quantified using the overlap coefficient calculated on TCRB nucleotide sequences. This immuneACCESS table, as held by TCRdb, lists in-frame sequences with V and J called but not all clones. Of the missing ones, under half trace to an unresolved V gene in checked studies; the others have no known cause. V and J calls and clone size are copied from that table; D and trimming were computed from the DNA. The table for this sample lists fewer than 150,000 clones; 6.9% of them were counted only once. Under 1.5% of the sample is held by the ten biggest clonotypes.

Regarding this clone: What antigen it recognizes has not been identified. No much larger clone is present one base from it, and per-base qualities are unavailable.

This clonotype originated in a woman in her twenties or thirties in good health. Sequences were obtained from central memory CD4+ T cells from blood.

Read as DNA, the sequence is TGTGCCAGCAGCCAAGATTCCGGGGGAGGGGAGCAGTACTTC. It specifies CASSQDSGGGEQYF. The V gene is TRBV4-2 and the J gene is TRBJ2-7; the junction holds 7 bases that match TRBD2. Taken from cysteine to phenylalanine, the CDR3 has 14 residues. Of all the DNA, just the CDR3 is kept, 42 bases in frame from base 1. CDR1 and CDR2 (LGHNA, YNFKEQ) derive from the germline V gene. The germline V end is reduced by 0 bases and the J end by 7 bases; junction bases left unmatched: 6.